This T cell receptor beta chain was retrieved from a study of technical replicates of blood from a few donors. This CDR3 has 17 residues. Germline V lookup: CDR1 LGHNA, CDR2 YSLEER. The V end lost 0 bases, the J end lost 4 bases, and 16 bases lay between the germline ends. Method: immunoSEQ multiplex PCR; TCRdb's copy keeps in-frame clones and lacks some. The data contain about 73,000 clones, over 90% of them singletons. The receptor was isolated from a human donor in good health. Some clones in this sample may be carry-over from other donors' samples. The J gene is TRBJ2-1, the V gene TRBV4-3; tentative D call: TRBD2 (5 bases). Material for sequencing was PBMCs. CDR3 sequence: CASSQELSAGAYNEQFF. The CDR3 coding sequence is TGCGCCAGCAGCCAAGAGCTGAGCGCGGGCGCATACAATGAGCAGTTCTTC.